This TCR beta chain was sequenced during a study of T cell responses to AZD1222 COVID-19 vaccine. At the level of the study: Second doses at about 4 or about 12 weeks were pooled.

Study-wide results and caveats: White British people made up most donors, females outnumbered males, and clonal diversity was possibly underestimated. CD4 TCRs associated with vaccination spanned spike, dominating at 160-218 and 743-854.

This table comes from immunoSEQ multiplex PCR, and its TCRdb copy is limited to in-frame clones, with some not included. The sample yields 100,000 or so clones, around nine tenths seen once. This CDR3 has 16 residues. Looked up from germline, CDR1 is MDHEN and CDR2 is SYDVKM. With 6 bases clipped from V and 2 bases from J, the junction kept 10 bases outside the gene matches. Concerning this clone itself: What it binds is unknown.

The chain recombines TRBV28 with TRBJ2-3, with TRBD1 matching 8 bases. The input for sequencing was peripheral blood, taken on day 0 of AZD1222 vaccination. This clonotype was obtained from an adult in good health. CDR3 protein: CASSPRTGPTTDTQYF. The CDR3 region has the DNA TGTGCCAGCAGCCCGCGGACAGGGCCCACCACAGATACGCAGTATTTT. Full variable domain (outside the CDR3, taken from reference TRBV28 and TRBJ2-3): DVKVTQSSRYLVKRTGEKVFLECVQDMDHENMFWYRQDPGLGLRLIYFSYDVKMKEKGDIPEGYSVSREKKERFSLILESASTNQTSMYLCASSPRTGPTTDTQYFGPGTRLTVL.